This T cell receptor (beta chain) was captured by sequencing in a study of post-analysis software for immune sequencing data. Points from the study as a whole: In patients, TRBV5-6, TRBV5-1 and TRBV20-1 belonged to four or five TRBV segments found more frequently than in controls.

Libraries were made from TCR beta cDNA, and they carried unique molecular identifiers. TCRdb re-analysed the PCR reads in MiXCR, keeping a single row per CDR3 protein. The table lists approximately 400,000 distinct CDR3 sequences, 30% to 45% of them singletons. V shed 5 bases and J shed 3 bases, with 13 bases lying between them. The CDR3 covers 14 residues. Germline V gene sequence: CDR1 LNHDA, CDR2 SQIVND (reference sequence). Regarding this clonotype: Its antigen remains unknown.

The chain has TRBV19 and TRBJ1-1; D unclear. The source material was blood. The sequence derives from a girl between 5 and 17 years old with multiple sclerosis. The CDR3 DNA is TGTGCCAGTAGTGGACCCCCCGGCGACACTGAAGCTTTCTTT. Amino acid sequence: CASSGPPGDTEAFF. Looking up the rest from reference TRBV19 and TRBJ1-1 gives the full variable domain: DGGITQSPKYLFRKEGQNVTLSCEQNLNHDAMYWYRQDPGQGLRLIYYSQIVNDFQKGDIAEGYSVSREKKESFPLTVTSAQKNPTAFYLCASSGPPGDTEAFFGQGTRLTVV.